Given below is one TCR beta chain in context. This sample stems from a study of blood T cell repertoires in COVID-19. Study information: Samples of COVID-19 (acute and convalescent) were obtained from the United States, Italy and Spain. In each case, the material was cDNA or gDNA derived from T cells, B-cell-depleted T cells, or PBMCs.

Seattle researchers signed up patients amid active infection and tracked them longitudinally. Original methodology: Cell counts per sample came from amplifying reference gene primers. TCRdb's table, derived via immunoSEQ multiplex PCR, lists solely in-frame clones and lacks some. Clonal size and the V and J genes are those of that table, whereas D and trimming came from the DNA. The sample includes about 160,000 clones, about 85% seen only once; the top ten take less than 6.5%. Per germline, CDR1 MDHEN and CDR2 SYDVKM. This CDR3 has 13 amino acids. The V gene lost 8 bases and the J gene lost 2 bases, with 13 bases spanning the gap.

The chain recombines TRBV28 with TRBJ2-7; D is undetermined. The sequenced sample was peripheral blood. The TCR was taken from a woman aged 50 to 65 with COVID-19, enrolled during active disease. The CDR3 DNA sequence: TGTGCCAGCCATGGGCAGATGACCTACGAGCAGTACTTC. Translated: CASHGQMTYEQYF.